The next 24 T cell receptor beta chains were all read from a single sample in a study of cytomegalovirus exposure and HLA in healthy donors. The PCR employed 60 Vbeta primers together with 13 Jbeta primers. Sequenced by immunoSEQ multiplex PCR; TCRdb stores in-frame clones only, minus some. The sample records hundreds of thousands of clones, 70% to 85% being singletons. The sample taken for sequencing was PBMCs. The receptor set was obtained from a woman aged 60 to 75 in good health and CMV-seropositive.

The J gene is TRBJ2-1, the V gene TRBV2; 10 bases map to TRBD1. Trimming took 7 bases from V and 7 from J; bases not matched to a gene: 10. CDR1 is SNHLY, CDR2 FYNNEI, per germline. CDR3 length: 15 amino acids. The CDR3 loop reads CASMTETGGMNEQFF. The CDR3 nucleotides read TGTGCCAGCATGACGGAGACAGGGGGCATGAATGAGCAGTTCTTC. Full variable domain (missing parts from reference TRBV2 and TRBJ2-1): EPEVTQTPSHQVTQMGQEVILRCVPISNHLYFYWYRQILGQKVEFLVSFYNNEISEKSEIFDDQFSVERPDGSNFTLKIRSTKLEDSAMYFCASMTETGGMNEQFFGPGTRLTVL.

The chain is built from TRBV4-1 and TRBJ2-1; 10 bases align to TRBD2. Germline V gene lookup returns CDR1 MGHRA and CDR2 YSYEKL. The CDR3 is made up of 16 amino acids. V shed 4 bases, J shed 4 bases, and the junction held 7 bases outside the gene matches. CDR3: CASSLPGGLAYNEQFF. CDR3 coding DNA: TGCGCCAGCAGCCTCCCAGGGGGACTAGCGTACAATGAGCAGTTCTTC.

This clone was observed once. The CDR3 protein is CASGMAGGPPDTQYF. Written as DNA, the CDR3 is TGTGCCAGCGGAATGGCGGGGGGCCCCCCAGATACGCAGTATTTT. The chain employs TRBV7-2 and TRBJ2-3, with 8 bases identical to TRBD2. CDR1 SGHTA and CDR2 FQGNSA come from the germline V gene. The CDR3 is 15 residues long. The J segment lost 4 bases and the V segment lost 8 bases, leaving 11 bases of the junction unmatched. The full variable domain, with the rest looked up from reference TRBV7-2 and TRBJ2-3, is GAGVSQSPSNKVTEKGKDVELRCDPISGHTALYWYRQSLGQGLEFLIYFQGNSAPDKSGLPSDRFSAERTGGSVSTLTIQRTQQEDSAVYLCASGMAGGPPDTQYFGPGTRLTVL.

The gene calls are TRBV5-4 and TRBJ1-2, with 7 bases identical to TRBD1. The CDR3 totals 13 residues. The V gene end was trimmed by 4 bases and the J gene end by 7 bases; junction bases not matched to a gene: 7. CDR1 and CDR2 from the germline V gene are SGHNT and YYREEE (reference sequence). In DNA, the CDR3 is TGTGCCAGCAGCATTGACAGGGACGGTGGCTACACCTTC. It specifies CASSIDRDGGYTF.

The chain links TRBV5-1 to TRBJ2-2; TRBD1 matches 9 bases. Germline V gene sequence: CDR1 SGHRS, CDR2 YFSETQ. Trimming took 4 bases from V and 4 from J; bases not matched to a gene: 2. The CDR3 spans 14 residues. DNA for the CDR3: TGCGCCAGCAGCGGGACAGGGATCACCGGGGAGCTGTTTTTT. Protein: CASSGTGITGELFF.

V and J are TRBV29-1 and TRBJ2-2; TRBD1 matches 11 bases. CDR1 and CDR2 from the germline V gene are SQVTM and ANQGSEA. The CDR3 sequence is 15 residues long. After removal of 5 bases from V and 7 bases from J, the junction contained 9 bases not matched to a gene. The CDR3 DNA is TGCAGCGTTATTTGGGACAGGGGGTTTCACGGGGAGCTGTTTTTT. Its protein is CSVIWDRGFHGELFF.

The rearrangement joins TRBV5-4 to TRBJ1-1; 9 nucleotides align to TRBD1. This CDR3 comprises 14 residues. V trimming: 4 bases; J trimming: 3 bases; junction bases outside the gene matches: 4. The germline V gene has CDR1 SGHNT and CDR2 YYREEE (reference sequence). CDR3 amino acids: CASSQDRGYTEAFF. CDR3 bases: TGTGCCAGCAGCCAGGACAGGGGATACACTGAAGCTTTCTTT.

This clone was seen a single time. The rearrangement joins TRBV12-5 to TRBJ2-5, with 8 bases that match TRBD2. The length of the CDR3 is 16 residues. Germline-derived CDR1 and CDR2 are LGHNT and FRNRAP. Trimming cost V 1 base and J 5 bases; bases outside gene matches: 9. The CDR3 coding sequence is TGTGCTAGTGGTTTGGGACTAGCGAACGTAGGGGAGACCCAGTACTTC. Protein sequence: CASGLGLANVGETQYF.

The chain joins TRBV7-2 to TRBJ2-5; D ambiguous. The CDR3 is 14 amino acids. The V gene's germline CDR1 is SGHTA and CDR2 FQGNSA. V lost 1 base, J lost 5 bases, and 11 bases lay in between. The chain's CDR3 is CASSLGLMSETQYF. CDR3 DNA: TGTGCCAGCAGCTTAGGACTGATGTCGGAGACCCAGTACTTC.

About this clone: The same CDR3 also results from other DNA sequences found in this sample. The CDR3 region is CASSLDRANTEAFF. The CDR3 bases are TGTGCCAGCAGCCTCGACAGGGCGAACACTGAAGCTTTCTTT. The V call is TRBV7-6, the J call TRBJ1-1, with TRBD1 matching over 7 bases. The germline V gene has CDR1 SGHVS and CDR2 FNYEAQ. Losses at the gene ends were 5 bases for V and 1 base for J; bases not matched to a gene: 4. The CDR3 runs to 14 residues.

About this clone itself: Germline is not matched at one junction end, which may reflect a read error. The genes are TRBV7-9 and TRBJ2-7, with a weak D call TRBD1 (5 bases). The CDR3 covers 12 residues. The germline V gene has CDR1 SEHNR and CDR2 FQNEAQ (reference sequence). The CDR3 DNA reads TGTTCCAGCAGCCGTACAGGAAACGAGCAGTACTTC. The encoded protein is CSSSRTGNEQYF.

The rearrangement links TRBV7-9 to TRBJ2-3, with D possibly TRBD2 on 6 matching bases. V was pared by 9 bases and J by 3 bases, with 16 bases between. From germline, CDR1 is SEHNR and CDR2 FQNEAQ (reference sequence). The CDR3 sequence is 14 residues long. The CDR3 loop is CASTADAGTDTQYF. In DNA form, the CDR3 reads TGTGCCAGTACCGCTGACGCGGGAACAGATACGCAGTATTTT.

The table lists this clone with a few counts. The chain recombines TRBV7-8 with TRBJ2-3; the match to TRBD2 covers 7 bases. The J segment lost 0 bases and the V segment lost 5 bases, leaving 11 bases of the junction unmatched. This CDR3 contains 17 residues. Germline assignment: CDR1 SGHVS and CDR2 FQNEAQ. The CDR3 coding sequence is TGTGCCAGCAGCGAAGAACCGGGACTACATAGCACAGATACGCAGTATTTT. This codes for CASSEEPGLHSTDTQYF.

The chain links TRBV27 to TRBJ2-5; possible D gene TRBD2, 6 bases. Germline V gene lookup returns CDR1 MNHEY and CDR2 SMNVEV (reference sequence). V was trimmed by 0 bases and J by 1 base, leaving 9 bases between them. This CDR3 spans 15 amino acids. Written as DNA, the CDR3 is TGTGCCAGCAGTTTATCGGTAGCGGTCCAAGAGACCCAGTACTTC. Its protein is CASSLSVAVQETQYF.

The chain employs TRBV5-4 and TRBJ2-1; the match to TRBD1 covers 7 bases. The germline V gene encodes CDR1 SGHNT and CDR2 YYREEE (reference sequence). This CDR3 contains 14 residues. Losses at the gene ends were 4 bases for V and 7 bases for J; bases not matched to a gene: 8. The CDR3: CASSHRLRGNEQFF. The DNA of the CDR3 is TGTGCCAGCAGCCACCGCCTCAGGGGGAATGAGCAGTTCTTC.

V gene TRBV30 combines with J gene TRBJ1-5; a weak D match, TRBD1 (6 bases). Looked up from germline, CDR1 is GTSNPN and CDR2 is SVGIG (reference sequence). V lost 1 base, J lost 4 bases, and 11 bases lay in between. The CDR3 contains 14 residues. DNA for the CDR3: TGTGCCTGGAGTGGAGGGACAATAAATCAGCCCCAGCATTTT. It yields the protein CAWSGGTINQPQHF.

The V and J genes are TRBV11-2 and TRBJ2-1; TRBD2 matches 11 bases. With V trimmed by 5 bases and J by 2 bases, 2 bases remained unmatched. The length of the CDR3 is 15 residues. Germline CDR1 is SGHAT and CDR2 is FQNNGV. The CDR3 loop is CASSPGLAAYNEQFF. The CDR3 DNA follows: TGTGCCAGCAGCCCGGGACTAGCGGCCTACAATGAGCAGTTCTTC.

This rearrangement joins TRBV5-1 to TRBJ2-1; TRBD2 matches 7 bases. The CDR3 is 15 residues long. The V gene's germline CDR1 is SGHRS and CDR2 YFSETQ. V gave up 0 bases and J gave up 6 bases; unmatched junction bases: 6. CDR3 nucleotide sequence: TGCGCCAGCAGCTTGGGGACTAGTGTTATCAATGAGCAGTTCTTC. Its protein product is CASSLGTSVINEQFF.

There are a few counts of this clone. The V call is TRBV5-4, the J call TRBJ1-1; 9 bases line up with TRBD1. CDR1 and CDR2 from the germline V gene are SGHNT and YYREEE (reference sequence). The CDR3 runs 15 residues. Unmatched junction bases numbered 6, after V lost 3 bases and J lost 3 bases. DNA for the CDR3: TGTGCCAGCAGCTACCGGGACAGGGTTGACACTGAAGCTTTCTTT. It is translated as CASSYRDRVDTEAFF.

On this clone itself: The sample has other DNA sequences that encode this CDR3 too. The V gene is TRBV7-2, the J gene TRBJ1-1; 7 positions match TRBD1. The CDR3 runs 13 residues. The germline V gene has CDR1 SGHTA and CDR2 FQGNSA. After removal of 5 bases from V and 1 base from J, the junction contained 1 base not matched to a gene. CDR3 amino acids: CASSRDRNTEAFF. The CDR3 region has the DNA TGTGCCAGCAGCAGGGACAGGAACACTGAAGCTTTCTTT.

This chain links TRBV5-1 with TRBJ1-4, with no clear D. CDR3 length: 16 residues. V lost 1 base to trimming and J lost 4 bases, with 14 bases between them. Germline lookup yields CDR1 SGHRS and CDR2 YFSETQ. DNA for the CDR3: TGCGCCAGCAGCTTGAACCCCCCCGGTCTTAATGAAAAACTGTTTTTT. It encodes CASSLNPPGLNEKLFF. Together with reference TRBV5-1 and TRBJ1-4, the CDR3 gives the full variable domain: KAGVTQTPRYLIKTRGQQVTLSCSPISGHRSVSWYQQTPGQGLQFLFEYFSETQRNKGNFPGRFSGRQFSNSRSEMNVSTLELGDSALYLCASSLNPPGLNEKLFFGSGTQLSVL.

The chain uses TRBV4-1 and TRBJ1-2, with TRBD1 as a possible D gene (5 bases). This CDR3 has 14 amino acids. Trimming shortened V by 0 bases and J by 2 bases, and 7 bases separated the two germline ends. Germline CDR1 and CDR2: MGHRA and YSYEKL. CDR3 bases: TGCGCCAGCAGCCAAGACGCAGGGAACTATGGCTACACCTTC. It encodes CASSQDAGNYGYTF.

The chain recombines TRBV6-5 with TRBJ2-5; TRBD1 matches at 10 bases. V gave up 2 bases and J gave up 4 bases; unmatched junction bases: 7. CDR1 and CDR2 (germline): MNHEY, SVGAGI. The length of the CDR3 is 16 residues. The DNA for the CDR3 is TGTGCCAGCAGTTACGCGGCTGGGACAGGGGTAGAGACCCAGTACTTC. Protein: CASSYAAGTGVETQYF.

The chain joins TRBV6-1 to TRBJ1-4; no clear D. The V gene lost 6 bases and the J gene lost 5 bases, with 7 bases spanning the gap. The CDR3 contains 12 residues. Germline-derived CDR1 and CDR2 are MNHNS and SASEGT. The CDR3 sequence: CASRKSNEKLFF. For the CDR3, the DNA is TGTGCCAGCAGAAAATCGAATGAAAAACTGTTTTTT.